Described below is a single T cell receptor (beta chain) sequence and its context. A read error may account for a junction end that differs from germline. Authors' analysis steps: Counts of nucleated cells, estimated from reference gene primer amplification, were obtained. Sequencing used immunoSEQ multiplex PCR; TCRdb keeps in-frame clones, though not all of them. Clonal size and the V and J genes are those of that table, whereas D and trimming came from the DNA. This table has 150,000 to 200,000 clones, roughly 82% appearing once. Seattle cases were enrolled at active infection and followed longitudinally. This record belongs to a study of blood T cell repertoires in COVID-19. Overall study: PBMCs, B-cell-depleted T cells, or T cells were the source of the cDNA or gDNA that made up the material.

This CDR3 has 12 amino acids. The J gene is TRBJ2-1, the V gene TRBV12-3 or TRBV12-4; a weak D match, TRBD2 (5 bases). This clonotype was obtained from a woman in her thirties or forties with COVID-19, enrolled during active disease. Sequencing was performed on peripheral blood. CDR3 in amino acids: CASSLAIYEQFF. CDR3 nucleotides: TGTGCCAGCAGTCTAGCTATCTATGAGCAGTTCTTC.